This T cell receptor beta chain derives from a study of blood T cell repertoires in COVID-19. The table came from immunoSEQ multiplex PCR; TCRdb's copy has only in-frame clones and leaves some out. Counted here are around 330,000 clones, approximately 89% occurring once; the ten biggest clones make up 1.5% to 2%. This CDR3 spans 15 amino acids. Germline CDR1 and CDR2: SNHLY and FYNNEI. With V trimmed by 6 bases and J by 5 bases, 9 bases remained unmatched. This chain joins TRBV2 and TRBJ1-4; TRBD1 matches 7 bases. This clonotype was sampled from a woman aged 30 to 39 with COVID-19, enrolled during active disease. The sample was peripheral blood. The CDR3 protein is CASRKRGQPNEKLFF. The CDR3 region has the DNA TGTGCCAGCAGGAAACGGGGACAGCCGAATGAAAAACTGTTTTTT. The variable domain in full, completed from reference TRBV2 and TRBJ1-4, reads EPEVTQTPSHQVTQMGQEVILRCVPISNHLYFYWYRQILGQKVEFLVSFYNNEISEKSEIFDDQFSVERPDGSNFTLKIRSTKLEDSAMYFCASRKRGQPNEKLFFGSGTQLSVL.